The rows below give T cell receptor beta chains drawn from one sample of a study of long-term antiretroviral therapy in people with HIV. Profiled with immunoSEQ multiplex PCR; TCRdb holds only in-frame clones, not every one. The repertoire consists of roughly 30,000 clones, with 85% to 95% occurring once and the leading ten covering about 3.4%. Sequenced here: unsorted PBMCs, sampled 5.3 years after starting antiretroviral therapy. These receptors were collected from a man aged 45-65 years with HIV. Each CDR3 is given with its conserved first and last residue. D genes are given only for firm matches. Clone size, where shown, is once, few, many, or a class for clones that have expanded.

clone_size: -
v_call: TRBV7-2
j_call: TRBJ2-7
d_call: TRBD1
cdr3_nt: TGTGCCAGCAGCTTAGAGACAGGGGGCCGCGGAAGGCAGTACTTC
cdr3_aa: CASSLETGGRGRQYF

clone_size: -
v_call: TRBV29-1
j_call: TRBJ1-1
d_call: -
cdr3_nt: TGCAGCGTTGAAGATACGCCGGGCACTGAAGCTTTCTTT
cdr3_aa: CSVEDTPGTEAFF

clone_size: -
v_call: TRBV28
j_call: TRBJ2-7
d_call: TRBD1
cdr3_nt: TGTGCCAGCAGTCCTACAGGGGCTCCAACCTACGAGCAGTACTTC
cdr3_aa: CASSPTGAPTYEQYF

clone_size: -
v_call: TRBV29-1
j_call: TRBJ1-2
d_call: TRBD1
cdr3_nt: TGCAGCGGCCTTGGGGACAGGTTTTCTAACTATGGCTACACCTTC
cdr3_aa: CSGLGDRFSNYGYTF

clone_size: -
v_call: TRBV27
j_call: TRBJ2-7
d_call: -
cdr3_nt: TGTGCCAGCAGTTTTGGGGACACGACCTACGAGCAGTACTTC
cdr3_aa: CASSFGDTTYEQYF

clone_size: -
v_call: TRBV5-1
j_call: TRBJ2-1
d_call: -
cdr3_nt: TGCGCCAGCAGCTTGACAGGGAGCGGCAATGAGCAGTTCTTC
cdr3_aa: CASSLTGSGNEQFF

clone_size: -
v_call: TRBV5-1
j_call: TRBJ1-1
d_call: -
cdr3_nt: TGCGCCAGCAGCTTGAGATACAGTTCTGAAGCTTTCTTT
cdr3_aa: CASSLRYSSEAFF

clone_size: -
v_call: TRBV19
j_call: TRBJ2-2
d_call: TRBD1
cdr3_nt: TGTGCCAGTACCAGGACAGGCGGCACCGGGGAGCTGTTTTTT
cdr3_aa: CASTRTGGTGELFF

clone_size: -
v_call: TRBV5-6
j_call: TRBJ1-1
d_call: -
cdr3_nt: TGTGCCAGCAGCTTGGAGACAGCCGAAGCTTTCTTT
cdr3_aa: CASSLETAEAFF

clone_size: -
v_call: TRBV27
j_call: TRBJ1-2
d_call: TRBD1
cdr3_nt: TGTGCCAGCAGTTGGACCGGGACAGGGGTTAACGGCTACACCTTC
cdr3_aa: CASSWTGTGVNGYTF

clone_size: -
v_call: TRBV7-2
j_call: TRBJ2-7
d_call: -
cdr3_nt: TGTGCCAGCAGCTTAGCAGACAGACCCTACGAGCAGTACTTC
cdr3_aa: CASSLADRPYEQYF

clone_size: -
v_call: TRBV15
j_call: TRBJ2-7
d_call: -
cdr3_nt: TGTGCCACCAGCAGGGGGGACATCGGCGGGGGTTTCAACGAGCAGTACTTC
cdr3_aa: CATSRGDIGGGFNEQYF

clone_size: -
v_call: TRBV19
j_call: TRBJ2-7
d_call: -
cdr3_nt: TGTGCCAGTAGTATAGTTGGGGGATCGGGCTACGAGCAGTACTTC
cdr3_aa: CASSIVGGSGYEQYF

clone_size: -
v_call: TRBV10-1
j_call: TRBJ2-1
d_call: -
cdr3_nt: TGCGCCAGCAGTGAGATGCGGGGCAGTGAGCAGTTCTTC
cdr3_aa: CASSEMRGSEQFF

clone_size: -
v_call: TRBV28
j_call: TRBJ1-4
d_call: TRBD1
cdr3_nt: TGTGCCAGCAGTCCGTACAGGGGGCGCGGTGAAAAACTGTTTTTT
cdr3_aa: CASSPYRGRGEKLFF

clone_size: -
v_call: TRBV7-6
j_call: TRBJ2-7
d_call: -
cdr3_nt: TGTGCCAGCAGACCCGACAGCATAAGCTACGAGCAGTACTTC
cdr3_aa: CASRPDSISYEQYF

clone_size: -
v_call: TRBV30
j_call: TRBJ2-1
d_call: -
cdr3_nt: TGTGCCTGGAGTGTAGGTGGGTTGGATGAGCAGTTCTTC
cdr3_aa: CAWSVGGLDEQFF

clone_size: few
v_call: TRBV27
j_call: TRBJ1-2
d_call: TRBD1
cdr3_nt: TGTGCCAGCAGTTCGACAGGGGGCCGGGGCTACACCTTC
cdr3_aa: CASSSTGGRGYTF

clone_size: -
v_call: TRBV28
j_call: TRBJ1-2
d_call: TRBD1
cdr3_nt: TGTGCCAGCAACCAACCGGGGACAGGGAACTATGGCTACACCTTC
cdr3_aa: CASNQPGTGNYGYTF

clone_size: -
v_call: TRBV5-5
j_call: TRBJ2-2
d_call: TRBD1
cdr3_nt: TGTGCCAGCAGCTTAACGGGACAGACTACTAACACCGGGGAGCTGTTTTTT
cdr3_aa: CASSLTGQTTNTGELFF

clone_size: -
v_call: TRBV19
j_call: TRBJ1-3
d_call: -
cdr3_nt: TGTGCCAGTAGTAGGGGACGGTCCTCTGGAAACACCATATATTTT
cdr3_aa: CASSRGRSSGNTIYF

clone_size: -
v_call: TRBV6-1
j_call: TRBJ1-5
d_call: -
cdr3_nt: TGTGCCAGCAGGAAAGGGGGGCAGGGCAATCAGCCCCAGCATTTT
cdr3_aa: CASRKGGQGNQPQHF

clone_size: -
v_call: TRBV27
j_call: TRBJ2-1
d_call: -
cdr3_nt: TGTGCCAGCAGTTTGTCCGACAATGAGCAGTTCTTC
cdr3_aa: CASSLSDNEQFF

clone_size: -
v_call: TRBV4-1
j_call: TRBJ1-2
d_call: -
cdr3_nt: TGCGCCAGCAGCCAAGCCCCCGGACTCACTGGTAACTATGGCTACACCTTC
cdr3_aa: CASSQAPGLTGNYGYTF

clone_size: -
v_call: TRBV6-1
j_call: TRBJ2-2
d_call: -
cdr3_nt: TGTGCCAGCAGTGGGCGGAAGAGCTTCACCGGGGAGCTGTTTTTT
cdr3_aa: CASSGRKSFTGELFF

clone_size: -
v_call: TRBV19
j_call: TRBJ2-1
d_call: TRBD2
cdr3_nt: TGTGCCAGTAGTATCCCCAGGGACCCGCGGGGGGGTTATGAGCAGTTCTTC
cdr3_aa: CASSIPRDPRGGYEQFF

clone_size: -
v_call: TRBV5-1
j_call: TRBJ2-2
d_call: TRBD2
cdr3_nt: TGCGCCAGCAGCCGGAGACTAGCGGGGGCGAACACCGGGGAGCTGTTTTTT
cdr3_aa: CASSRRLAGANTGELFF

clone_size: -
v_call: TRBV6-5
j_call: TRBJ1-5
d_call: -
cdr3_nt: TGTGCCAGCGGAAGCAATCAGCCCCAGCATTTT
cdr3_aa: CASGSNQPQHF

clone_size: -
v_call: TRBV9
j_call: TRBJ1-6
d_call: TRBD1
cdr3_nt: TGTGCCAGCAGCCCGACAGGGGATAATTCACCCCTCCACTTT
cdr3_aa: CASSPTGDNSPLHF

clone_size: -
v_call: TRBV7-2
j_call: TRBJ2-7
d_call: -
cdr3_nt: TGTGCCAGCAGCCGAACCGGGGGACCCTACGAGCAGTACTTC
cdr3_aa: CASSRTGGPYEQYF

clone_size: -
v_call: TRBV7-9
j_call: TRBJ1-1
d_call: -
cdr3_nt: TGTGCCACTTCTGTTATGAACACTGAAGCTTTCTTT
cdr3_aa: CATSVMNTEAFF

clone_size: once
v_call: TRBV7-2
j_call: TRBJ2-2
d_call: -
cdr3_nt: TGTGCCAGCAGCTTAGACGCAGGCTCCACCGGGGAGCTGTTTTTT
cdr3_aa: CASSLDAGSTGELFF

clone_size: -
v_call: TRBV6-1
j_call: TRBJ2-7
d_call: TRBD1
cdr3_nt: TGTGCCAGCAGTGAAGGACAGGGGAACTACGAGCAGTACTTC
cdr3_aa: CASSEGQGNYEQYF

clone_size: -
v_call: TRBV7-8
j_call: TRBJ2-2
d_call: -
cdr3_nt: TGTGCCAGCAGCTTCAACCGGGACGGAAACACCGGGGAGCTGTTTTTT
cdr3_aa: CASSFNRDGNTGELFF

clone_size: -
v_call: TRBV30
j_call: TRBJ2-2
d_call: TRBD1
cdr3_nt: TGTGCCTGGAGTAGGGGACAGGGGGCTAACGGGGAGCTGTTTTTT
cdr3_aa: CAWSRGQGANGELFF

clone_size: -
v_call: TRBV6-5
j_call: TRBJ1-5
d_call: TRBD1
cdr3_nt: TGTGCCAGCAGCCTAGACAGGGCGAGGGAGCCCCAGCATTTT
cdr3_aa: CASSLDRAREPQHF

clone_size: -
v_call: TRBV5-1
j_call: TRBJ1-2
d_call: -
cdr3_nt: TGCGCCAGCAGCTTTGGGGACGGCTCCTATGGCTACACCTTC
cdr3_aa: CASSFGDGSYGYTF

clone_size: once
v_call: TRBV6-6
j_call: TRBJ2-3
d_call: TRBD1
cdr3_nt: TGTGCCAGCAAGACAGGGGCGGTAGATACGCAGTATTTT
cdr3_aa: CASKTGAVDTQYF

clone_size: -
v_call: TRBV27
j_call: TRBJ2-7
d_call: -
cdr3_nt: TGTGCCAGCAGTTTATTCAGGGCGGGGTACGAGCAGTACTTC
cdr3_aa: CASSLFRAGYEQYF

clone_size: -
v_call: TRBV4-1
j_call: TRBJ2-6
d_call: -
cdr3_nt: TGCGCCAGCAGCCAAGGTGGACAGTTTACCTCTGGGGCCAACGTCCTGACTTTC
cdr3_aa: CASSQGGQFTSGANVLTF

clone_size: -
v_call: TRBV30
j_call: TRBJ1-2
d_call: -
cdr3_nt: TGTGCCTGGAGTGACAACTATGGCTACACCTTC
cdr3_aa: CAWSDNYGYTF

clone_size: -
v_call: TRBV30
j_call: TRBJ2-2
d_call: -
cdr3_nt: TGTGCCTGGATGACACTTAACACCGGGGAGCTGTTTTTT
cdr3_aa: CAWMTLNTGELFF

clone_size: -
v_call: TRBV10-2
j_call: TRBJ1-1
d_call: -
cdr3_nt: TGCGCCAGCAGTGTGGGTGCCGGGCGACCTGAAGCTTTCTTT
cdr3_aa: CASSVGAGRPEAFF

clone_size: few
v_call: TRBV11-2
j_call: TRBJ1-6
d_call: -
cdr3_nt: TGTGCCAGCAGCGGGGAAAATTCACCCCTCCACTTT
cdr3_aa: CASSGENSPLHF

clone_size: -
v_call: TRBV9
j_call: TRBJ2-3
d_call: -
cdr3_nt: TGTGCCAGCAGTGACGGTAGGGGCACAGATACGCAGTATTTT
cdr3_aa: CASSDGRGTDTQYF

clone_size: once
v_call: TRBV29-1
j_call: TRBJ2-1
d_call: TRBD2
cdr3_nt: TGCAGCGCCCCCCTAGCGGGGGGCTACAATGAGCAGTTCTTC
cdr3_aa: CSAPLAGGYNEQFF

clone_size: -
v_call: TRBV27
j_call: TRBJ1-2
d_call: -
cdr3_nt: TGTGCCAGCAGTCCGAACGGACAGACGAGATATGGCTACACCTTC
cdr3_aa: CASSPNGQTRYGYTF